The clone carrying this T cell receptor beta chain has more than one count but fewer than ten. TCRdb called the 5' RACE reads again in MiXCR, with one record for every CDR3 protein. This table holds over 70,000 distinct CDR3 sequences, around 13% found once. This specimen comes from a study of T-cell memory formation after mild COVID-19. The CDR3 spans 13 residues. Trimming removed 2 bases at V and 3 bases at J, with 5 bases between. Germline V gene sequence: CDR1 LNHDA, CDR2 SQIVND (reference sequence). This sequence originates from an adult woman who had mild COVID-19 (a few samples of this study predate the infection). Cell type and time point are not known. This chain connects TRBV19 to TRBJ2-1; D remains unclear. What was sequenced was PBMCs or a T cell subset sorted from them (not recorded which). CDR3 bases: TGTGCCAGTAGTATATTGATCTACAATGAGCAGTTCTTC. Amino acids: CASSILIYNEQFF.